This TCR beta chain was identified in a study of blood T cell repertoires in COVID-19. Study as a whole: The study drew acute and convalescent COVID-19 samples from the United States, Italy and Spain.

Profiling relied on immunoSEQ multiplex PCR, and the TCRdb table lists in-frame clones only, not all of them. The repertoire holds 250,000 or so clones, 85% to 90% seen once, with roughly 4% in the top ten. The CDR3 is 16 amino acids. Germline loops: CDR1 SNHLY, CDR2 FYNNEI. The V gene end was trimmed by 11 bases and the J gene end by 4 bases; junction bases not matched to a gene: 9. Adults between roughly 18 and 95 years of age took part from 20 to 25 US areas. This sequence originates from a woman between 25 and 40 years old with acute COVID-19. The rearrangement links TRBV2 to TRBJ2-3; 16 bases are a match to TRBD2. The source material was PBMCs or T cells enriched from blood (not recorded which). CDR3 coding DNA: TGTGCCGGTGGGACTAGCGGGAGGGGGGGACCAGATACGCAGTATTTT. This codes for CAGGTSGRGGPDTQYF.